The 4 T cell receptor beta chains below were found in one sample sequenced in a study of tumor-infiltrating lymphocytes in primary liver carcinoma. Using a constant-region primer together with ProtoScript II reverse transcriptase, TCR beta cDNA was made from 500 ng of total RNA. Libraries for TCR beta were built through three nested multiplex PCR rounds, which together made up a slightly modified ARM-PCR procedure. The study ran its first two PCR rounds for approximately 11 cycles each, using TRBV1-TRBV30 forward primers and a C-beta reverse primer. One entry per CDR3 protein results from TCRdb running MiXCR on the multiplex PCR reads. The table includes 310,000 or so distinct CDR3 sequences, around three fifths detected once. Blood RNA was derived from unsorted whole blood, and germline DNA was extracted too. The specimen sequenced was peripheral blood. The receptors here all came from a woman aged 30 to 39 with primary liver carcinoma and hepatitis B virus infection.

As to this clonotype: Being one base from a much bigger clone, this may be a read error. The rearrangement joins TRBV29-1 to TRBJ2-7, with TRBD1 identical over 9 bases. The CDR3 loop spans 16 amino acids. V shed 5 bases and J 1 base; nucleotides not matched to a gene: 12. CDR1 and CDR2 (germline): SQVTM, ANQGSEA. The CDR3 nucleotides are TGCAGCGTTCAAAAAAGAGGGGGACAGGGATCCTACGAGCAGTACTTC. This codes for CSVQKRGGQGSYEQYF.

This chain uses TRBV10-2 with TRBJ2-7; 7 bases line up with TRBD1. Trimming cost V 2 bases and J 12 bases; bases outside gene matches: 4. This CDR3 is built from 11 residues. In germline, CDR1 is WSHSY, CDR2 SAAADI. The CDR3 DNA reads TGCGCCAGCAGTGAGGACAGGGTGACGTACTTC. The encoded protein is CASSEDRVTYF.

The chain employs TRBV7-9 and TRBJ2-7; D possibly corresponds to TRBD2 (6 bases). V was clipped by 5 bases and J by 3 bases, with 14 bases between them. CDR1 SEHNR and CDR2 FQNEAQ come from the germline V gene (reference sequence). The CDR3 is 14 amino acids. CDR3 loop: CASSPRGSIYEQYF. The CDR3 region has the DNA TGTGCCAGCAGCCCCCGGGGGAGCATCTACGAGCAGTACTTC.

The V and J genes are TRBV5-5 and TRBJ2-1; D perhaps matches TRBD2 (6 bases). The CDR3 contains 15 residues. The germline gives CDR1 SGHKS, CDR2 YYEKEE (reference sequence). Trimming shortened V by 1 base and J by 5 bases, and 13 bases separated the two germline ends. The CDR3 DNA reads TGTGCCAGCAGCTTGCTGGCGGGGTCCAACAATGAGCAGTTCTTC. This translates into CASSLLAGSNNEQFF.